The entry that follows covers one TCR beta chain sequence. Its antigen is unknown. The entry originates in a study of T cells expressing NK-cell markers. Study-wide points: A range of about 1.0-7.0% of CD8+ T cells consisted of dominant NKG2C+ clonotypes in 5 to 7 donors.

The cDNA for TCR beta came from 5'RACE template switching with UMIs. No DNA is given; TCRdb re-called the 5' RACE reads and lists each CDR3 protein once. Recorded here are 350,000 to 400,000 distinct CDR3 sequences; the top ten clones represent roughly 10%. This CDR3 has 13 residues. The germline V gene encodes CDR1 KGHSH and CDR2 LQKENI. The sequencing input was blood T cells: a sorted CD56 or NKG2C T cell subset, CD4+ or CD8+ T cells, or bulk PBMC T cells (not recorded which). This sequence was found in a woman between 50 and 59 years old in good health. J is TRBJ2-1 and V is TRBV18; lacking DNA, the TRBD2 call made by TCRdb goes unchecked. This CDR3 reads CASQLAGGNEQFF.